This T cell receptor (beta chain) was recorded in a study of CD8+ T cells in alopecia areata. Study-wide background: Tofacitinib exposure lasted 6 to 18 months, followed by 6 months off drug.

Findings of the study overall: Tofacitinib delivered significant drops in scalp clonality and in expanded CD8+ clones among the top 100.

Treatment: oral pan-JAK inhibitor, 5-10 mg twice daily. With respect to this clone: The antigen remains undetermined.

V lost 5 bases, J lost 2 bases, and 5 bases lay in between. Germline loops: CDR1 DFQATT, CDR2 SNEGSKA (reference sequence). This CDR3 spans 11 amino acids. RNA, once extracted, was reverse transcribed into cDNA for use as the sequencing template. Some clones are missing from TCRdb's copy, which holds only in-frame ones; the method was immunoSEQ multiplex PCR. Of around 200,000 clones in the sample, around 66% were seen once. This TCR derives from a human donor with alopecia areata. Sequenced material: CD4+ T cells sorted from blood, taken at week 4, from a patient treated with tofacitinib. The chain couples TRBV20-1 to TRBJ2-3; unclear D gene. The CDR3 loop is CSAFTTDTQYF. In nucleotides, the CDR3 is TGCAGTGCTTTTACCACAGATACGCAGTATTTT.